The 22 T cell receptor beta chains below come from one sample, sequenced in a study of PD-1 blockade in classical Hodgkin lymphoma. Autologous stem cell transplantation was followed by relapse in every patient, and brentuximab vedotin exposure varied. The assay was immunoSEQ multiplex PCR, and TCRdb's table has in-frame clones only and misses some. The table records 25,000 to 30,000 clones, roughly 68% of them present only once. This sample comprised peripheral blood mononuclear cells (PBMCs), obtained before the second cycle of nivolumab. Source of these receptors: a human donor with classical Hodgkin lymphoma.

The rearrangement joins TRBV7-9 to TRBJ2-3; unclear D gene. The V end was cut by 3 bases, the J end by 2 bases, with 9 bases between. CDR3 length: 14 amino acids. The germline CDR1 and CDR2 sequences are SEHNR and FQNEAQ (reference sequence). CDR3 sequence (DNA): TGTGCCAGCAGCTTTTCCTTCAACACAGATACGCAGTATTTT. It specifies CASSFSFNTDTQYF.

The chain combines TRBV7-8 with TRBJ2-4; 11 bases map to TRBD2. The DNA end is a closer match to TRBJ2-5, so the J assignment may be wrong. In germline, CDR1 is SGHVS, CDR2 FQNEAQ. The CDR3 is made up of 16 amino acids. The CDR3 region has the DNA TGTGCCAGCAGCTGGGGTATAGCGGGGGGGCCTGAGACCCAGTACTTC. It codes for CASSWGIAGGPETQYF.

This clone showed up just a few times. The chain uses TRBV6-5 and TRBJ2-7, with D hard to call. Germline V gene data show CDR1 as MNHEY and CDR2 as SVGAGI. Between the trimmed V and J ends, which lost 6 bases and 0 bases, there was a span of 9 bases. The CDR3 is made up of 13 amino acids. The CDR3 bases are TGTGCCAGCAGATCCCCAGACTCCTACGAGCAGTACTTC. It yields the protein CASRSPDSYEQYF.

The chain joins TRBV11-2 to TRBJ2-3, with TRBD2 identical over 7 bases. The V gene end was trimmed by 5 bases and the J gene end by 5 bases; junction bases not matched to a gene: 10. The germline gives CDR1 SGHAT, CDR2 FQNNGV. The CDR3 loop spans 15 amino acids. The chain's CDR3 is CASSTSGGFLDTQYF. The CDR3 DNA reads as TGTGCCAGCAGCACCTCCGGGGGGTTCTTAGATACGCAGTATTTT.

The J gene is TRBJ1-1, the V gene TRBV6-5; D call uncertain. V was clipped by 9 bases and J by 1 base, with 9 bases between them. Germline CDR1 is MNHEY and CDR2 is SVGAGI. The CDR3 consists of 12 residues. In DNA, the CDR3 is TGTGCCAGTTTAAGTGGGAACACTGAAGCTTTCTTT. Its protein product is CASLSGNTEAFF.

Notes on this clone: The junction departs from germline at one end; a sequencing error may be responsible. The chain recombines TRBV28 with TRBJ2-7; 9 bases are shared with TRBD1. This CDR3 region has 12 residues. Germline values: CDR1 MDHEN, CDR2 SYDVKM. The CDR3 region has the DNA TGTGCCACCCAAGGGAACAGGGGGCAGATCGACTTC. Amino acid sequence: CATQGNRGQIDF.

This clone was seen more than once but under ten times. The chain is built from TRBV7-6 and TRBJ2-5; possible D gene TRBD1, 6 bases. In germline, CDR1 is SGHVS, CDR2 FNYEAQ. CDR3 length: 16 residues. V lost 3 bases, J lost 2 bases, and 16 bases lay in between. CDR3 protein: CASSLGDTARQETQYF. CDR3 nucleotides: TGTGCCAGCAGCTTGGGGGACACCGCTCGACAAGAGACCCAGTACTTC.

This sequence joins TRBV19 and TRBJ1-1; possibly TRBD1 for D (6 bases). This CDR3 contains 15 residues. CDR1 and CDR2 from the germline V gene are LNHDA and SQIVND (reference sequence). The V end was cut by 3 bases, the J end by 1 base, with 12 bases between. In DNA, the CDR3 is TGTGCCAGTAGTATGAACCCAGGGGAGAACACTGAAGCTTTCTTT. It yields the protein CASSMNPGENTEAFF.

CDR3 amino acids: CASTRRGVRAKNIQYF. CDR3 nucleotides: TGCGCCAGCACGCGCAGGGGAGTGAGGGCCAAAAACATTCAGTACTTC. The chain couples TRBV23-1 to TRBJ2-4; D possibly corresponds to TRBD1 (6 bases). TRBV23-1 is an ORF; its function is uncertain. Deletions cut 7 bases from V and 1 base from J, with 17 bases between. CDR3 length: 16 residues.

With respect to this clone: Other DNA sequences in this sample translate to the same CDR3. The V and J genes are TRBV13 and TRBJ1-1; weak D call: TRBD1 (5 bases). In germline, CDR1 is PRHDT, CDR2 FYEKMQ (reference sequence). V was clipped by 4 bases and J by 6 bases, with 18 bases between them. This CDR3 has 15 residues. The CDR3 DNA sequence: TGTGCCAGCAGCTCTACGGGGGAGGCTTTTCCTGAAGCTTTCTTT. Protein product: CASSSTGEAFPEAFF.

The chain uses TRBV5-5 and TRBJ1-2; D call uncertain. The CDR3 contains 13 residues. CDR1 is SGHKS and CDR2 is YYEKEE in the germline V gene (reference sequence). The germline V and J ends were trimmed by 0 bases and 8 bases, with 11 bases remaining between them. The CDR3 DNA sequence: TGTGCCAGCAGCTTGGTCGGTGGGTACGGCTACACCTTC. Translating it yields CASSLVGGYGYTF.

This rearrangement joins TRBV28 to TRBJ2-1; possibly TRBD2 for D (6 bases). The CDR3 consists of 12 residues. Germline loops: CDR1 MDHEN, CDR2 SYDVKM. Trimming stripped 6 bases from V and 8 bases from J, with 11 bases between. This CDR3 is CASRGAGDEQFF. In DNA, the CDR3 is TGTGCCAGCAGGGGAGCGGGCGATGAGCAGTTCTTC. Variable domain in full (rest from reference TRBV28 and TRBJ2-1): DVKVTQSSRYLVKRTGEKVFLECVQDMDHENMFWYRQDPGLGLRLIYFSYDVKMKEKGDIPEGYSVSREKKERFSLILESASTNQTSMYLCASRGAGDEQFFGPGTRLTVL.

This chain links TRBV19 with TRBJ1-2; D gene unclear. This CDR3 has 13 residues. Germline-derived CDR1 and CDR2 are LNHDA and SQIVND (reference sequence). The V end was cut by 1 base, the J end by 4 bases, with 7 bases between. Written as DNA, the CDR3 is TGTGCCAGTAGTATAGGGGTGGTCTATGGCTACACCTTC. This sequence encodes CASSIGVVYGYTF.

The V call is TRBV7-2, the J call TRBJ2-5; D perhaps matches TRBD1 (6 bases). Looked up from germline, CDR1 is SGHTA and CDR2 is FQGNSA. This CDR3 is built from 17 residues. The V end lost 1 base, the J end lost 1 base, and 16 bases lay between the germline ends. DNA of the CDR3: TGTGCCAGCAGCTTAGGACAGGAGGCCCCTTTCCAAGAGACCCAGTACTTC. Protein sequence: CASSLGQEAPFQETQYF.

In regard to this clone: At the DNA level, this CDR3 is encoded by other sequences in the same sample as well. The rearrangement links TRBV5-1 to TRBJ2-1; D ambiguous. Trimming shortened V by 0 bases and J by 7 bases, and 5 bases separated the two germline ends. This CDR3 is built from 12 residues. Germline V CDR1 and CDR2: SGHRS, YFSETQ. DNA for the CDR3: TGCGCCAGCAGCTTGGCCCTTAATGAGCAGTTCTTC. This encodes CASSLALNEQFF.

This rearrangement joins TRBV10-3 to TRBJ1-5, with a tentative D call TRBD1 (6 bases). Germline CDR1 is ENHRY and CDR2 is SYGVKD. Between the trimmed V and J ends, which lost 6 bases and 6 bases, there was a span of 21 bases. The CDR3 totals 16 residues. The DNA for the CDR3 is TGTGCCATCAGCGACACCAAGAAAGGGGGTCTTCAGCCCCAGCATTTT. Protein sequence: CAISDTKKGGLQPQHF.

The chain links TRBV7-2 to TRBJ2-3, with 12 bases identical to TRBD2. Germline V gives CDR1 SGHTA, CDR2 FQGNSA. This CDR3 has 17 residues. V lost 4 bases and J lost 3; bases outside the gene matches: 8. CDR3 in amino acids: CASSSPSGRALTDTQYF. In DNA form, the CDR3 reads TGTGCCAGCAGCTCGCCTAGCGGGAGGGCCCTGACAGATACGCAGTATTTT. Based on the CDR3 plus reference TRBV7-2 and TRBJ2-3, the full variable domain is GAGVSQSPSNKVTEKGKDVELRCDPISGHTALYWYRQSLGQGLEFLIYFQGNSAPDKSGLPSDRFSAERTGGSVSTLTIQRTQQEDSAVYLCASSSPSGRALTDTQYFGPGTRLTVL.

This clone has a single count. This chain links TRBV4-3 with TRBJ1-2; D not certain. V lost 0 bases and J lost 6, with 5 bases in between. Germline CDR1 LGHNA, CDR2 YSLEER. This CDR3 is built from 12 residues. CDR3 sequence (DNA): TGCGCCAGCAGCCAAGATTCGGATGGCTACACCTTC. Its protein product is CASSQDSDGYTF.

This chain's CDR3 is CAWRPGTNIQYF. CDR3 coding DNA: TGTGCCTGGAGGCCCGGGACGAACATTCAGTACTTC. The rearrangement joins TRBV30 to TRBJ2-4; the D call may be TRBD1 or TRBD2 (5 bases each). Germline CDR1 is GTSNPN and CDR2 is SVGIG (reference sequence). This CDR3 region has 12 residues. Trimming removed 3 bases at V and 7 bases at J, with 10 bases between.

This clone was picked up a small number of times. The chain couples TRBV30 to TRBJ2-1, with D unresolved. CDR3 length: 12 residues. V lost 5 bases and J 4 bases, leaving 9 bases between the germline ends. Germline CDR1 GTSNPN, CDR2 SVGIG (reference sequence). DNA of the CDR3: TGTGCCTGGGGTGAGATATACAATGAGCAGTTCTTC. It translates to CAWGEIYNEQFF.

This sequence joins TRBV7-9 and TRBJ1-4, with 8 bases that match TRBD1. V dropped 10 bases and J dropped 0; count of bases not matched to a gene: 4. The CDR3 spans 14 residues. Germline V gives CDR1 SEHNR, CDR2 FQNEAQ (reference sequence). The CDR3 spells CATDRDATNEKLFF. The CDR3 DNA reads as TGTGCCACGGACAGGGACGCAACTAATGAAAAACTGTTTTTT.

Relative to its sample, this clone is medium-sized (0.01 to 0.1%). The chain employs TRBV19 and TRBJ1-5, with 9 bases fitting TRBD1. From germline, CDR1 is LNHDA and CDR2 SQIVND (reference sequence). Losses at the gene ends were 3 bases for V and 0 bases for J; bases not matched to a gene: 0. This CDR3 contains 15 residues. CDR3 region: CASSMTGGSNQPQHF. The DNA of the CDR3 is TGTGCCAGTAGTATGACAGGGGGTAGCAATCAGCCCCAGCATTTT.